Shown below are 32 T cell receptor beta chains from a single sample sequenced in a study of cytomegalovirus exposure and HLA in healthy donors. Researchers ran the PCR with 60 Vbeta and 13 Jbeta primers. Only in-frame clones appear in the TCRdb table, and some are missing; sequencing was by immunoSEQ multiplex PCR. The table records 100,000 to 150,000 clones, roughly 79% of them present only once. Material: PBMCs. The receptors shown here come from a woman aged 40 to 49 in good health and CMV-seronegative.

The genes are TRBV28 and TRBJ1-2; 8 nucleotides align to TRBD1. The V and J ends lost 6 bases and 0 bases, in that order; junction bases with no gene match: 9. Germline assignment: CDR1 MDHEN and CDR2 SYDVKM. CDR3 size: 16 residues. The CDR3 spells CASRYRGTLSNYGYTF. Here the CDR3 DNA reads TGTGCCAGCAGATACAGGGGGACACTATCTAACTATGGCTACACCTTC.

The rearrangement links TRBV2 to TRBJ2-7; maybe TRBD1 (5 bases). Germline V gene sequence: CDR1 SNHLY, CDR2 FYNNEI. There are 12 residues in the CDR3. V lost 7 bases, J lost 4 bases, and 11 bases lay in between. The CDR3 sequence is CASKPTGYEQYF. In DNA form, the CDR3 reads TGTGCCAGCAAGCCTACAGGTTACGAGCAGTACTTC.

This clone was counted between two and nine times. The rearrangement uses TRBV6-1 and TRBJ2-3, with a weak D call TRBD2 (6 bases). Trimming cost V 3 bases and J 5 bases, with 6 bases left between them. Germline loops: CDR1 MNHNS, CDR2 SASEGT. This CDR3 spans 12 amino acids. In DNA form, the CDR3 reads TGTGCCAGCAGTGACGGGGGAGATACGCAGTATTTT. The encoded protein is CASSDGGDTQYF.

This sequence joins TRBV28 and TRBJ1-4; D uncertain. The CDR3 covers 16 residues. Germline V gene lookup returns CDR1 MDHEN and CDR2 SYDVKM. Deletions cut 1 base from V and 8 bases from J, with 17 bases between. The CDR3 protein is CASSLSRPAAGEKLFF. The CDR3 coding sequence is TGTGCCAGCAGTTTATCCAGACCAGCGGCGGGGGAAAAACTGTTTTTT.

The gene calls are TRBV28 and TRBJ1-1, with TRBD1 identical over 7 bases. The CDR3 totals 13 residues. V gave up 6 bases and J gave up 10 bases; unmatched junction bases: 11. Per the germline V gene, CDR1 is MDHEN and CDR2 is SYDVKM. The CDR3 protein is CASSPLAQGGAFF. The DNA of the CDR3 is TGTGCCAGCAGCCCGTTAGCCCAGGGGGGAGCTTTCTTT. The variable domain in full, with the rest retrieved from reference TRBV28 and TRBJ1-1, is DVKVTQSSRYLVKRTGEKVFLECVQDMDHENMFWYRQDPGLGLRLIYFSYDVKMKEKGDIPEGYSVSREKKERFSLILESASTNQTSMYLCASSPLAQGGAFFGQGTRLTVV.

This chain's CDR3 is CAWSPDRGHEKLFF. As DNA, the CDR3 is TGTGCCTGGAGTCCCGACAGGGGACATGAAAAACTGTTTTTT. The genes are TRBV30 and TRBJ1-4, with 8 bases fitting TRBD1. CDR3 length equals 14 residues. J was trimmed by 6 bases and V by 2 bases; bases with no gene match: 5. The germline CDR1 and CDR2 sequences are GTSNPN and SVGIG (reference sequence).

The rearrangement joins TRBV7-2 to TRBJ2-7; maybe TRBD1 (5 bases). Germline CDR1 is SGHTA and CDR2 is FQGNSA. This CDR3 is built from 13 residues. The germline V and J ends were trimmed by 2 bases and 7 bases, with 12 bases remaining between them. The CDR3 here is CASSLKGSLEQYF. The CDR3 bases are TGTGCCAGCAGCTTAAAGGGGTCCCTAGAGCAGTACTTC.

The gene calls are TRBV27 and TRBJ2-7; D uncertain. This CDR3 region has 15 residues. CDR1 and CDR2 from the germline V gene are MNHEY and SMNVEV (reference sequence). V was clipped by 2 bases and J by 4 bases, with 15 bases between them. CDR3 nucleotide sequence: TGTGCCAGCAGTTTAGGCTTTCCAGGATTTTACGAGCAGTACTTC. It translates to CASSLGFPGFYEQYF.

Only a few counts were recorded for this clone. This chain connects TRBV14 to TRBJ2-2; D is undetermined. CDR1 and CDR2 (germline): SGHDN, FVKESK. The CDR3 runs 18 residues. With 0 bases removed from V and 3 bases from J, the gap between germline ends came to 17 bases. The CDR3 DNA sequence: TGTGCCAGCAGCCAAGATCGGGTGCGGAACGGCCACACCGGGGAGCTGTTTTTT. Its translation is CASSQDRVRNGHTGELFF.

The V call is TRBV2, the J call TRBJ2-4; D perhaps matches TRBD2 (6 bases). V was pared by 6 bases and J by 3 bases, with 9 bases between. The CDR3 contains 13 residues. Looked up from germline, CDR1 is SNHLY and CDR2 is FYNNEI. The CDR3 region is CASREGDKNIQYF. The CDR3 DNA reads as TGTGCCAGCAGGGAGGGAGACAAAAACATTCAGTACTTC.

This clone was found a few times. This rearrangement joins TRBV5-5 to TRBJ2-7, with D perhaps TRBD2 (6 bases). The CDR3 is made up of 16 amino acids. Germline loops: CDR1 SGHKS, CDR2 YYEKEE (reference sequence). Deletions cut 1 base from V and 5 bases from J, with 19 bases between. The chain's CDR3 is CASSLTLSEGLDEQYF. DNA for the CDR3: TGTGCCAGCAGCTTGACCCTTTCGGAGGGGCTTGACGAGCAGTACTTC.

Written as DNA, the CDR3 is TGTGCCAGCAGCATCGGGACAGGGAGGTCACCCCTCCACTTT. Translating gives CASSIGTGRSPLHF. The chain is built from TRBV11-2 and TRBJ1-6; TRBD1 matches at 9 bases. Germline V gene sequence: CDR1 SGHAT, CDR2 FQNNGV. After removal of 5 bases from V and 10 bases from J, the junction contained 6 bases not matched to a gene. The CDR3 loop spans 14 amino acids.

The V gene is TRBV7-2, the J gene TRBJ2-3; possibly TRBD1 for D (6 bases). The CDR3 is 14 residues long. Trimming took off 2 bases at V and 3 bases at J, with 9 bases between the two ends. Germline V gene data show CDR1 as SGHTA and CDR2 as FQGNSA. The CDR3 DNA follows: TGTGCCAGCAGCTTATGGGGGCCGACAGATACGCAGTATTTT. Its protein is CASSLWGPTDTQYF.

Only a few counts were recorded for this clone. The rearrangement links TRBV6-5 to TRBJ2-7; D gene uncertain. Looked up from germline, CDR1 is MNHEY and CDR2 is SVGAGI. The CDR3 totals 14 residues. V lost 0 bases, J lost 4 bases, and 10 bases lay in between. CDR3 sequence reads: CASSYSGQVYEQYF. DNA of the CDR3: TGTGCCAGCAGTTACTCTGGTCAGGTGTACGAGCAGTACTTC.

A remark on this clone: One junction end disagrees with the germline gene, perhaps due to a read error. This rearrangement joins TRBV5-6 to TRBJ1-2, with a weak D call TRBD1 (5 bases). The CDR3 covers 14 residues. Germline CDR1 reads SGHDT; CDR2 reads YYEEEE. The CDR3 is CASSQTAGGGTFIF. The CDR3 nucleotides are TGTGCCAGCAGCCAGACAGCGGGTGGGGGAACGTTTATCTTC. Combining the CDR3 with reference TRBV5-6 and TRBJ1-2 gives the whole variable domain DAGVTQSPTHLIKTRGQQVTLRCSPKSGHDTVSWYQQALGQGPQFIFQYYEEEERQRGNFPDRFSGHQFPNYSSELNVNALLLGDSALYLCASSQTAGGGTFIFGSGTRLTVV.

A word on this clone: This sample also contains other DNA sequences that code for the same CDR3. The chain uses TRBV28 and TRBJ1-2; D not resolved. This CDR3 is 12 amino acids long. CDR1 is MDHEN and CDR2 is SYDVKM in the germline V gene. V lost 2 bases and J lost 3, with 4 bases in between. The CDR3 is CASSLADYGYTF. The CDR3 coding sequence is TGTGCCAGCAGTTTAGCGGACTATGGCTACACCTTC.

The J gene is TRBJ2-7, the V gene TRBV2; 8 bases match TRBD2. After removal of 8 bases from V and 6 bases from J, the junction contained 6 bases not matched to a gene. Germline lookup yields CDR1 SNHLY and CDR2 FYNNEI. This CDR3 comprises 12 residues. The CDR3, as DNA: TGTGCCAGCGACGGGGGGGCTGGCGAGCAGTACTTC. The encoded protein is CASDGGAGEQYF.

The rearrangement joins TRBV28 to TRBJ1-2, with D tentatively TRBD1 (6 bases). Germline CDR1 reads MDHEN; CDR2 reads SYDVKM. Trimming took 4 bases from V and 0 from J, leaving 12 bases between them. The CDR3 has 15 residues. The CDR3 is CASSSSGEANYGYTF. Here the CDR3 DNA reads TGTGCCAGCAGTTCGTCAGGGGAAGCTAACTATGGCTACACCTTC.

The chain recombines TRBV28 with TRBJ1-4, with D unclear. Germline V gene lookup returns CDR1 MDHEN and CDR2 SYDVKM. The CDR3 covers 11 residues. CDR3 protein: CASRRERKLFF. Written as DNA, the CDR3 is TGTGCAAGCCGGAGGGAGAGAAAACTGTTTTTT. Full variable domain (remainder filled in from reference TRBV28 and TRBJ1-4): DVKVTQSSRYLVKRTGEKVFLECVQDMDHENMFWYRQDPGLGLRLIYFSYDVKMKEKGDIPEGYSVSREKKERFSLILESASTNQTSMYLCASRRERKLFFGSGTQLSVL.

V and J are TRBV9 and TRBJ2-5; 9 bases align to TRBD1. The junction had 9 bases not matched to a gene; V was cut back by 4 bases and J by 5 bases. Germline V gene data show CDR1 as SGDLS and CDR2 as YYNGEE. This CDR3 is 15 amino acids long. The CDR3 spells CASSSRDRDLETQYF. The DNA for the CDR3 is TGTGCCAGCAGCTCCCGGGACAGGGACCTTGAGACCCAGTACTTC.

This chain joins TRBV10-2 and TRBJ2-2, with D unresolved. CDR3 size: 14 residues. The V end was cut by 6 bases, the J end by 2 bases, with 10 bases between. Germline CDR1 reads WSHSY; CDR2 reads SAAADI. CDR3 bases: TGCGCCAGCAGGAGTGGTCCCAACACCGGGGAGCTGTTTTTT. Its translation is CASRSGPNTGELFF.

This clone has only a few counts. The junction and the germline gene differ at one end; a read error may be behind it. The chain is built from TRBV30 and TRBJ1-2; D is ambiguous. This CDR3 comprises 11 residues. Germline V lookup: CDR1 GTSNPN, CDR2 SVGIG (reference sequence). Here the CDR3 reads CAWRGAMEIQF. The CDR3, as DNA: TGTGCCTGGAGGGGAGCTATGGAGATCCAATTC.

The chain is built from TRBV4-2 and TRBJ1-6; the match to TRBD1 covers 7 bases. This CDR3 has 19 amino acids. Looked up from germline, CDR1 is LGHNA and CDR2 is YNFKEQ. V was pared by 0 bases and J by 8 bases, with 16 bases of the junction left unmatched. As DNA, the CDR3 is TGTGCCAGCAGCCAAGAGGGGATGCTACGAGGGGGCGAGGATTCACCCCTCCACTTT. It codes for CASSQEGMLRGGEDSPLHF.

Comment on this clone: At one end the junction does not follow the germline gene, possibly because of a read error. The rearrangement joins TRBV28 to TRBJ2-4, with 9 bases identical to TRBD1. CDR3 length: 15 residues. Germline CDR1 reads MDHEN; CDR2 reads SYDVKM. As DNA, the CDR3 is TGTGCCGGTACCGGGACAGGGTTATCCAAAAACAGTCAGTACTTC. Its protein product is CAGTGTGLSKNSQYF.

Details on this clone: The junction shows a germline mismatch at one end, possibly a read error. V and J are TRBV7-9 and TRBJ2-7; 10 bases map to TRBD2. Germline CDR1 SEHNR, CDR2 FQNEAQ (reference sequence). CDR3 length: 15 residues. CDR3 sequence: CSSSLKAGGTYEQYF. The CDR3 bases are TGTTCCAGCAGCTTGAAAGCGGGAGGGACCTACGAGCAGTACTTC.

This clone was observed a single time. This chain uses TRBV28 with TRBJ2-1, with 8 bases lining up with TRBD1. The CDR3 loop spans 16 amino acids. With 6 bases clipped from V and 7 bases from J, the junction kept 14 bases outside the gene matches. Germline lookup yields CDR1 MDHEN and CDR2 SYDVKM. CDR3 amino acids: CASRPSGTGPGNEQFF. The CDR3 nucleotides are TGTGCCAGCAGACCCTCCGGGACAGGCCCTGGTAATGAGCAGTTCTTC.

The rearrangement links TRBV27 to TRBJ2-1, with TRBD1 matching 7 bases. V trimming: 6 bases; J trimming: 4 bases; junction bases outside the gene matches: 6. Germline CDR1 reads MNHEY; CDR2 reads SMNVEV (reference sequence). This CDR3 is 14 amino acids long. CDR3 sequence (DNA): TGTGCCAGCAGCGAACCGGGACAGTACAATGAGCAGTTCTTC. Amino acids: CASSEPGQYNEQFF.

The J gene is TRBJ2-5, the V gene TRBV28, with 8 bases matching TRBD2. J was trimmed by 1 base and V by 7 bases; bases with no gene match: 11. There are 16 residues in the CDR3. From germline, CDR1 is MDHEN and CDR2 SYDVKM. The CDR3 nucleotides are TGTGCCAGCAACTCAGCCAGCGGGGGCCGCCAAGAGACCCAGTACTTC. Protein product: CASNSASGGRQETQYF. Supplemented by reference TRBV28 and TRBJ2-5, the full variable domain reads DVKVTQSSRYLVKRTGEKVFLECVQDMDHENMFWYRQDPGLGLRLIYFSYDVKMKEKGDIPEGYSVSREKKERFSLILESASTNQTSMYLCASNSASGGRQETQYFGPGTRLLVL.

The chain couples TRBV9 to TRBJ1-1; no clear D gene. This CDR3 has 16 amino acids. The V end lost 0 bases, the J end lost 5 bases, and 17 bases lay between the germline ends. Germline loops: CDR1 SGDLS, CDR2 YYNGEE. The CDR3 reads CASSVGPRVEMTEAFF. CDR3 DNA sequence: TGTGCCAGCAGCGTAGGGCCGAGGGTCGAGATGACTGAAGCTTTCTTT. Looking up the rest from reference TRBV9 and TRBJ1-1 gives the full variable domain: DSGVTQTPKHLITATGQRVTLRCSPRSGDLSVYWYQQSLDQGLQFLIQYYNGEERAKGNILERFSAQQFPDLHSELNLSSLELGDSALYFCASSVGPRVEMTEAFFGQGTRLTVV.

The CDR3 loop is CASSDAGGRGYEQYF. The CDR3 DNA follows: TGTGCCAGTAGCGATGCGGGAGGGAGGGGCTACGAGCAGTACTTC. The chain couples TRBV19 to TRBJ2-7; 9 bases are shared with TRBD2. Germline V lookup: CDR1 LNHDA, CDR2 SQIVND (reference sequence). With V trimmed by 6 bases and J by 3 bases, 9 bases remained unmatched. This CDR3 comprises 15 residues.

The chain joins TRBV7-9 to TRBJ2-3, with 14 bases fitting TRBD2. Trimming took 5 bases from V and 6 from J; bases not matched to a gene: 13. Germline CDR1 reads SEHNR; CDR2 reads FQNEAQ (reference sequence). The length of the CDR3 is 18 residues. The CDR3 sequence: CASSPTRGLAGVTDTQYF. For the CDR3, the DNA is TGTGCCAGCAGCCCCACCCGGGGACTAGCGGGAGTAACGGATACGCAGTATTTT.

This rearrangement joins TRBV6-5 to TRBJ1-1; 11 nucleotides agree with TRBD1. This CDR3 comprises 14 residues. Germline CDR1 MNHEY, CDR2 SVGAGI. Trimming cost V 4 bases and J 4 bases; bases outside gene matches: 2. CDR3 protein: CASSSGTGGTEAFF. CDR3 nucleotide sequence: TGTGCCAGCAGTTCCGGGACAGGGGGCACTGAAGCTTTCTTT.